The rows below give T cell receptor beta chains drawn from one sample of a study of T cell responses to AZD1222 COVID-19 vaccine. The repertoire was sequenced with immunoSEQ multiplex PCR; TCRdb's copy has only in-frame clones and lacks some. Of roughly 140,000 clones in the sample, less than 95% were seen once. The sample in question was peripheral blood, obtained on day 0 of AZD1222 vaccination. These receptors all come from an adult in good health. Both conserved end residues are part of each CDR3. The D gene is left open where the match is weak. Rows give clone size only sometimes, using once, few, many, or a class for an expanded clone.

TGTGCCTGGAGTCCCACCCGAGGGAGGACTGAAGCTTTCTTT	CAWSPTRGRTEAFF	TRBV30	-	TRBJ1-1	-
TGTGCCAGCAGCCTAGGGACTAGCGGTTCCCCCCAAGAGACCCAGTACTTC	CASSLGTSGSPQETQYF	TRBV3-1/TRBV3-2	-	TRBJ2-5	TRBD2
TGTGCCAGCAGTTCGGGACAGCGTGAAAAACTGTTTTTT	CASSSGQREKLFF	TRBV6-5	-	TRBJ1-4	TRBD1
TGTGCCAGCAGCAGAGGGGTTCTTGCCTACGAGCAGTACTTC	CASSRGVLAYEQYF	TRBV5-5	-	TRBJ2-7	-
TGTGCCAGCAGCCAAGATCGGCGGGCGTGGGGCTACACCTTC	CASSQDRRAWGYTF	TRBV3-1/TRBV3-2	-	TRBJ1-2	-
TGTGCCAGCAGCGACAGTAAACAGGGGGGGCACTACGAGCAGTACTTC	CASSDSKQGGHYEQYF	TRBV9	-	TRBJ2-7	-
TGCAGCGTTGAGGACATAGCGGGGGTTTTGGAGCCGATTCCCACAGATACGCAGTATTTT	CSVEDIAGVLEPIPTDTQYF	TRBV29-1	-	TRBJ2-3	TRBD2
TGTGCCAGCAGTTTAGGACAGGGGACTAACTATGGCTACACCTTC	CASSLGQGTNYGYTF	TRBV2	-	TRBJ1-2	TRBD1
TGTGCCAGCAGCTACTCGACAGGAGCTTATGGCTACACCTTC	CASSYSTGAYGYTF	TRBV7-8	-	TRBJ1-2	-
TGTGCCAGCAGCCAAAGTTCCCGTTCGGGACTAGGGAGCCACGAGCAGTACTTC	CASSQSSRSGLGSHEQYF	TRBV7-2	-	TRBJ2-7	TRBD2
TGTGCCAGCAGCAGACCTCCCGGACAACCCCTCTACGAGCAGTACTTC	CASSRPPGQPLYEQYF	TRBV21-1	-	TRBJ2-7	-
TGTGCAAGTCGCGGGGAGGAGTACCAAGAGACCCAGTACTTC	CASRGEEYQETQYF	TRBV12-2	once	TRBJ2-5	-
TGTGCCAGCAGCTTAGTCTGGGGCGGGAAGGACACAGATACGCAGTATTTT	CASSLVWGGKDTDTQYF	TRBV7-9	-	TRBJ2-3	-
TGTGCCACCAGCTCGGACAGTTTTGAGCAGTTCTTC	CATSSDSFEQFF	TRBV24-1	-	TRBJ2-1	-
TGTGCCAGCAGCTTTAACAGGAACACTGAAGCTTTCTTT	CASSFNRNTEAFF	TRBV14	-	TRBJ1-1	-
TGTGCCAGCAGCAAATCTGGGACAGCGCAGAATCAGCCCCAGCATTTT	CASSKSGTAQNQPQHF	TRBV21-1	-	TRBJ1-5	-
TGTGCCACCCAATGGGCCTACGAGCAGTACTTC	CATQWAYEQYF	TRBV19	-	TRBJ2-7	-
TGTGCCAGCAGCCAAGAACGGGCAGACTCCTATGGCTACACCTTC	CASSQERADSYGYTF	TRBV14	-	TRBJ1-2	-
TGTGCCGTCCTAACAGGGTTGGTGGGAGATACGCAGTATTTT	CAVLTGLVGDTQYF	TRBV12-5	-	TRBJ2-3	-
TGTGCCAGTACCTGTTGGAGTCATGAGCAGTTCTTC	CASTCWSHEQFF	TRBV21-1	-	TRBJ2-1	-
TGCGCCAGCAGCCAAGATCGGCAGGGCAACACCATATATTTT	CASSQDRQGNTIYF	TRBV4-1	few	TRBJ1-3	-
TGTGCCAGCAGCCCAGCAGGCGGTGGCTACACCTTC	CASSPAGGGYTF	TRBV3-1/TRBV3-2	-	TRBJ1-2	-
TGTGCCAGCAGTGAGGGGGACAGGGGTTCCACTGAAGCTTTCTTT	CASSEGDRGSTEAFF	TRBV2	-	TRBJ1-1	TRBD1
TGTGCCAGCAGTTTGGTTAGCGGCCCCTACAATGAGCAGTTCTTC	CASSLVSGPYNEQFF	TRBV28	-	TRBJ2-1	-
TGTGCCAGCAGTTTCTCGGGACCTAGGGCGACCCAGTACTTC	CASSFSGPRATQYF	TRBV27	-	TRBJ2-5	-
TGCAGCGTTGAGACAGGCCGGCTCTATGGCTACACCTTC	CSVETGRLYGYTF	TRBV29-1	-	TRBJ1-2	-
TGTGCCAGCAGCCCAGCGGACAGGGGGCGATCTAATGAGCAGTTCTTC	CASSPADRGRSNEQFF	TRBV11-3	-	TRBJ2-1	TRBD1
TGTGCCAGCAGCACCCAGTCGCGGCCCCAGCATTTT	CASSTQSRPQHF	TRBV11-2	-	TRBJ1-5	-
TGTGCCAGCAGCGCCCAGAGTTTCACCGGGGAGCTGTTTTTT	CASSAQSFTGELFF	TRBV13	-	TRBJ2-2	-
TGCGCCAGCAGTTCTACAGGGATGGGCACTGAAGCTTTCTTT	CASSSTGMGTEAFF	TRBV5-1	-	TRBJ1-1	-
TGTGCCAGCAGTGGAGCAACCTTTAACTACGAGCAGTACTTC	CASSGATFNYEQYF	TRBV2	-	TRBJ2-7	-
TGCGCCAGCAGCCAAGTAAATCCGGACAGGGGGGATCCTTTCTACGAGCAGTACTTC	CASSQVNPDRGDPFYEQYF	TRBV4-3	-	TRBJ2-7	TRBD1
TGTGCCAGCAGCTTACGGACTGGGAACACCGGGGAGCTGTTTTTT	CASSLRTGNTGELFF	TRBV11-3	once	TRBJ2-2	-
TGTGCCACCATGGGAGAGGGCTGGAACACTGAAGCTTTCTTT	CATMGEGWNTEAFF	TRBV6-5	-	TRBJ1-1	-
TGTGCCAGTACCTTATTTGGGCGGTCCCGGGAGCAGTTCTTC	CASTLFGRSREQFF	TRBV19	-	TRBJ2-1	-
TGTGCCAGCAGCCAGATGAGCGGGAGCGGCACAGATACGCAGTATTTT	CASSQMSGSGTDTQYF	TRBV4-2	-	TRBJ2-3	TRBD2
TGTGCCAGCAGTCGGGACACCCAGAGACTGTTTTTT	CASSRDTQRLFF	TRBV5-6	-	TRBJ1-4	-
TGTGCCAGTAGTATCGGTCAGGGGAGGGACGAGCAGTACTTC	CASSIGQGRDEQYF	TRBV19	few	TRBJ2-7	-
TGTGCCAGCAGCTTAGACCCCAGTCCCTACGAGCAGTACTTC	CASSLDPSPYEQYF	TRBV7-9	-	TRBJ2-7	-
TGTGCCAGCAGCTTAGTTCCAGCGGCTTCCTACAATGAGCAGTTCTTC	CASSLVPAASYNEQFF	TRBV11-2	-	TRBJ2-1	-
TGTGCCAGCAGCTTAGGGACAGTGACTAATGAAAAACTGTTTTTT	CASSLGTVTNEKLFF	TRBV11-2	-	TRBJ1-4	-
TGTGCCAGCAGTTACTCGATCGTGATTGATACGCAGTATTTT	CASSYSIVIDTQYF	TRBV6-6	-	TRBJ2-3	-
TGCAGCGTTTATCAGGGGTCTGGAAACACCATATATTTT	CSVYQGSGNTIYF	TRBV29-1	-	TRBJ1-3	-
TGCGCCAGCAGTCTGACAGGGCCAAAGGTACAAGGCCGACTGAGCACAGATACGCAGTATTTT	CASSLTGPKVQGRLSTDTQYF	TRBV23-1	once	TRBJ2-3	TRBD1
TGTGCCAGCAGTTTTGGGACAGGGGGCTACGAGCAGTACTTC	CASSFGTGGYEQYF	TRBV27	-	TRBJ2-7	TRBD1
TGTGCCAGCAGCTTAGTACAGATCAATGAGCAGTTCTTC	CASSLVQINEQFF	TRBV7-9	-	TRBJ2-1	-
TGTGCCAGCAGTCGGACATCAACTAATGAAAAACTGTTTTTT	CASSRTSTNEKLFF	TRBV6-2/TRBV6-3	-	TRBJ1-4	-
TGTGCCAGCAGCTTAAGTAACTACTACAATGAGCAGTTCTTC	CASSLSNYYNEQFF	TRBV7-9	-	TRBJ2-1	-
TGTGCCAGCAGTTACTCGACTAGTATGGTTTTCGACGAGCAGTACTTC	CASSYSTSMVFDEQYF	TRBV6-5	-	TRBJ2-7	-
TGTGCCAGCAGTTTAGCCACTCAAGAGACCCAGTACTTC	CASSLATQETQYF	TRBV12-3/TRBV12-4	-	TRBJ2-5	-